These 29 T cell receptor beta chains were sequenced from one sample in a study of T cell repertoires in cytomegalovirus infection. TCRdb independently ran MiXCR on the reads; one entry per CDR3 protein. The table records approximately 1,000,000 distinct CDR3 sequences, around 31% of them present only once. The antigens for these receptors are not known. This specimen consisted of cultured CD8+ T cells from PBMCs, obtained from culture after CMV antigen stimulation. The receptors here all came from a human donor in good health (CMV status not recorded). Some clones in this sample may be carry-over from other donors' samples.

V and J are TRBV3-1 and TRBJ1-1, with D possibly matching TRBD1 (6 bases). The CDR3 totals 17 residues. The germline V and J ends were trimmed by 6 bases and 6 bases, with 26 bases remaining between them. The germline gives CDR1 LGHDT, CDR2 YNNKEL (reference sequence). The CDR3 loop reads CASSYLVTGTPIPEAFF. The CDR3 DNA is TGTGCCAGCAGTTACCTTGTTACCGGGACACCTATCCCTGAAGCTTTCTTT.

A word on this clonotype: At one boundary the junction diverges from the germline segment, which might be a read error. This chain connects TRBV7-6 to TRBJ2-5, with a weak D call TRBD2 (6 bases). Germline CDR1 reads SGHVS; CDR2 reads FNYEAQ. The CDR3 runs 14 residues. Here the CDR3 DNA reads TGTGCTAGCAGCCCCCGGGACTGGGAAGAGACCCAGTACTTC. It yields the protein CASSPRDWEETQYF.

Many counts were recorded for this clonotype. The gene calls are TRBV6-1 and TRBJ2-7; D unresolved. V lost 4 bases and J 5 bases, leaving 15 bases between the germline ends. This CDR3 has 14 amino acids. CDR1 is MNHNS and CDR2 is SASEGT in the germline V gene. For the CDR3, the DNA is TGTGCCAGCAGTGCAAGCCTGTTCAGCAACGAGCAGTACGTC. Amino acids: CASSASLFSNEQYV.

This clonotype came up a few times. The CDR3 spells CASSFNRGKTQYF. For the CDR3, the DNA is TGCGCCAGCAGCTTTAACAGGGGAAAGACCCAGTACTTC. The chain recombines TRBV5-1 with TRBJ2-5; 7 nucleotides align to TRBD1. Germline assignment: CDR1 SGHRS and CDR2 YFSETQ. The CDR3 totals 13 residues. Trimming removed 2 bases from V and 6 bases from J; junction bases left unmatched: 4.

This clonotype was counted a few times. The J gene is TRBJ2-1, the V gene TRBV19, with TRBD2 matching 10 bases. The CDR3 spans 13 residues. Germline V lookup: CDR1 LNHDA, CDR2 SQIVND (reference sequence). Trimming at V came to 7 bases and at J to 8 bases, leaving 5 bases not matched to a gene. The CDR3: CASNLAGAHEQFF. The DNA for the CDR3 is TGTGCCAGTAACCTAGCGGGGGCCCATGAGCAGTTCTTC.

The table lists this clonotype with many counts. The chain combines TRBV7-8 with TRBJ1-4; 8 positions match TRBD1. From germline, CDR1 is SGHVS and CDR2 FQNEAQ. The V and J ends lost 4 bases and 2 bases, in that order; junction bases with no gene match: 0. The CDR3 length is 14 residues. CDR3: CASSWDRTNEKLFF. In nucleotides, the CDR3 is TGTGCCAGCAGCTGGGACAGGACTAATGAAAAACTGTTTTTT. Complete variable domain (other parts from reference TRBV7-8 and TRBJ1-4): GAGVSQSPRYKVAKRGQDVALRCDPISGHVSLFWYQQALGQGPEFLTYFQNEAQLDKSGLPSDRFFAERPEGSVSTLKIQRTQQEDSAVYLCASSWDRTNEKLFFGSGTQLSVL.

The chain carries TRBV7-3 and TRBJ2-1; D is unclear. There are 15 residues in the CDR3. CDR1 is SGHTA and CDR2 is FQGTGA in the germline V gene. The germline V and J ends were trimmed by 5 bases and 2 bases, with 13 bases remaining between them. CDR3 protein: CASSEGFFTYNEQFF. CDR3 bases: TGTGCCAGCAGCGAAGGGTTTTTCACCTACAATGAGCAGTTCTTC.

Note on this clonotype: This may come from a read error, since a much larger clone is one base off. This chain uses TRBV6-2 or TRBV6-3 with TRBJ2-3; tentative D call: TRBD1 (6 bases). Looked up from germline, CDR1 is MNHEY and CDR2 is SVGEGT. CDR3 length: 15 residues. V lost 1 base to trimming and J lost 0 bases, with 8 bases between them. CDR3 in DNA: TGTGCCAGCAGTTACTTTGGGACAAGCACAGATACGCAGTATTTT. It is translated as CASSYFGTSTDTQYF.

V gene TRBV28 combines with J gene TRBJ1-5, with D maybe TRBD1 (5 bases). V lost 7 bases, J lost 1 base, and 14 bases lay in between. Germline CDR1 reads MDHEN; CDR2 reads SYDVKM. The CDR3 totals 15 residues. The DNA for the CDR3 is TGTGCCAGCACCCTAGTGCCAGGGAGCAATCAGCCCCAGCATTTT. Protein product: CASTLVPGSNQPQHF.

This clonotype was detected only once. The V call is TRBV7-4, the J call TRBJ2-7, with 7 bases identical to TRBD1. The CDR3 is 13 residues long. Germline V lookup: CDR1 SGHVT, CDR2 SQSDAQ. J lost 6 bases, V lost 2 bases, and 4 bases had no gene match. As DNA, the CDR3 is TGTGCCAGCAGCTTACCGACAGGGCGCGAGCAGTACTTC. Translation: CASSLPTGREQYF. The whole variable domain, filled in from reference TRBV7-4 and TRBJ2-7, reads GAGVSQSPRYKVAKRGRDVALRCDSISGHVTLYWYRQTLGQGSEVLTYSQSDAQRDKSGRPSGRFSAERPERSVSTLKIQRTEQGDSAVYLCASSLPTGREQYFGPGTRLTVT.

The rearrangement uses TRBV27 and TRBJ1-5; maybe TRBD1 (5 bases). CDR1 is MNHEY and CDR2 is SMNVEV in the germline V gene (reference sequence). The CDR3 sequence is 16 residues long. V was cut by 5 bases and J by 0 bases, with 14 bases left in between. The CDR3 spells CASSPGTAFSNQPQHF. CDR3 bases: TGTGCCAGCAGTCCAGGGACTGCCTTTAGCAATCAGCCCCAGCATTTT.

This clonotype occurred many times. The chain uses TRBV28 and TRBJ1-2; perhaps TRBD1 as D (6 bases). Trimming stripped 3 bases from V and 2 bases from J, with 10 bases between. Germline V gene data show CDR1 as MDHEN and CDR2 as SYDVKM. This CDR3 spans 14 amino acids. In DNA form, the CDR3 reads TGTGCCAGCAGTTTGGGGGGCGAGAACTATGGCTACACCTTC. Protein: CASSLGGENYGYTF.

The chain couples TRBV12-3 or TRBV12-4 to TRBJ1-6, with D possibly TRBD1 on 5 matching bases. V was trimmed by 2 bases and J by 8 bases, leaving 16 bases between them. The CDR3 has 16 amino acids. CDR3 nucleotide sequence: TGTGCCAGCAGTTTACTCTCGGGGGGGTTCGATTCACCCCTCCACTTT. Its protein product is CASSLLSGGFDSPLHF.

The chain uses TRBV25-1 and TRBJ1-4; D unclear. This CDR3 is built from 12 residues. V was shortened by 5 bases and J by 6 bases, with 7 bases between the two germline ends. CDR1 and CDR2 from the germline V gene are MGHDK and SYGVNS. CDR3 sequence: CASSFGDEKLFF. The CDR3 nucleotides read TGTGCCAGCAGTTTCGGGGATGAAAAACTGTTTTTT.

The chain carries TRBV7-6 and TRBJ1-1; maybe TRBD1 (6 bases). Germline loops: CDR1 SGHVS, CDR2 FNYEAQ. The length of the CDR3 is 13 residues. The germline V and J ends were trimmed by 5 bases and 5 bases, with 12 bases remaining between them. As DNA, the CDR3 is TGTGCCAGCAGCGAGGGGGTTCCGACTGAAGCTTTCTTT. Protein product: CASSEGVPTEAFF.

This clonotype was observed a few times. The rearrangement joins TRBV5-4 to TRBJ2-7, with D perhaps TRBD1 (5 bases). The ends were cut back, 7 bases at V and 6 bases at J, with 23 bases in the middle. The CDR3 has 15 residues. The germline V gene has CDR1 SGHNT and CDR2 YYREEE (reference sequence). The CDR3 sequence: CASLGNRGRGSEQYV. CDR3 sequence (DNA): TGTGCCAGCCTAGGAAACCGAGGAAGGGGAAGCGAGCAGTACGTC.

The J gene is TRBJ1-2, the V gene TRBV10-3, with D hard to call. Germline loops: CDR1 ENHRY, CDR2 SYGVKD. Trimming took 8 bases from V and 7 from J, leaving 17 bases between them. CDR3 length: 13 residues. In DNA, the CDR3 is TGTGCCATCTTATCGACTCCCGAGGGTGGCTACACCTTC. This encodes CAILSTPEGGYTF.

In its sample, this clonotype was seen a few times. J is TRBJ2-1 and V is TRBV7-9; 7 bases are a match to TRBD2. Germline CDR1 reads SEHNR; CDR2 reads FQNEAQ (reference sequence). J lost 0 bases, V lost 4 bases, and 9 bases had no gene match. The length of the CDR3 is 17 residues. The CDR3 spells CASSSGSGGSSYNEQFF. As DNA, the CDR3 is TGTGCCAGCAGCTCGGGTTCGGGGGGTAGCTCCTACAATGAGCAGTTCTTC.

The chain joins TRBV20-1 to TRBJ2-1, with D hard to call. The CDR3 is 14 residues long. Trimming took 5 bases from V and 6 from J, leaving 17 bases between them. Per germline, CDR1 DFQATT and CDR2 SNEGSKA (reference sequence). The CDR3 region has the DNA TGCAGTGCTTCGGACCTTACTATTTCCAATGAGCAGTTCTTC. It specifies CSASDLTISNEQFF.

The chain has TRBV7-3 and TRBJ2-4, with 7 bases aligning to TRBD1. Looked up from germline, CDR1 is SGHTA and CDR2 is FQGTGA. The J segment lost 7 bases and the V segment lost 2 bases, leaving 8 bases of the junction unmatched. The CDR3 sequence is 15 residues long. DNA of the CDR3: TGTGCCAGCAGCTTACGGGACAGCGCGGCGAACATTCAGTACTTC. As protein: CASSLRDSAANIQYF.

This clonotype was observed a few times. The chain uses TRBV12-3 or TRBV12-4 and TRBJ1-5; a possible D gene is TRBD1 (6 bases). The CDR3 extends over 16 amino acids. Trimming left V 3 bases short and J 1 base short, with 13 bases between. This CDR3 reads CASSFQTGTSNQPQHF. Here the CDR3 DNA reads TGTGCCAGCAGTTTTCAGACAGGAACCAGCAATCAGCCCCAGCATTTT.

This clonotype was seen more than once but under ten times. CDR3 nucleotide sequence: TGCGCCAGCAGCCAAGATTCCCCTCGTGTTGTGGGACAAAACATTCAGTACTTC. It encodes CASSQDSPRVVGQNIQYF. The chain recombines TRBV4-3 with TRBJ2-4; possibly TRBD1 or TRBD2 for D (5 bases each). CDR1 and CDR2 (germline): LGHNA, YSLEER. The V end was cut by 0 bases, the J end by 5 bases, with 20 bases between. CDR3 length equals 18 residues.

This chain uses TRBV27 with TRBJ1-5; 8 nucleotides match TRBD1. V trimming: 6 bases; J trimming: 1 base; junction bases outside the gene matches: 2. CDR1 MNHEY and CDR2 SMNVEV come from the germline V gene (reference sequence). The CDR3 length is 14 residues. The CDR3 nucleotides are TGTGCCAGCAGAACAGGGGGGAGCAATCAGCCCCAGCATTTT. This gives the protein CASRTGGSNQPQHF.

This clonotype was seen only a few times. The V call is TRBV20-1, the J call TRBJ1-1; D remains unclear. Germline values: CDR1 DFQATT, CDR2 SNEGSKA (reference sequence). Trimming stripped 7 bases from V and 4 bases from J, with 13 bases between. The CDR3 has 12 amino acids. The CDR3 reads CSVWGLGTEAFF. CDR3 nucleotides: TGCAGTGTTTGGGGTCTCGGCACTGAAGCTTTCTTT.

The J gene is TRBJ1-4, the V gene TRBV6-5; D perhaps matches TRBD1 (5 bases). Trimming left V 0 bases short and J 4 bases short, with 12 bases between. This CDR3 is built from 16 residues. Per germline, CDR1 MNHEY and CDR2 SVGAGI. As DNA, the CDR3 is TGTGCCAGCAGTTACTCCCTGGGGCAAGTTAATGAAAAACTGTTTTTT. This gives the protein CASSYSLGQVNEKLFF.

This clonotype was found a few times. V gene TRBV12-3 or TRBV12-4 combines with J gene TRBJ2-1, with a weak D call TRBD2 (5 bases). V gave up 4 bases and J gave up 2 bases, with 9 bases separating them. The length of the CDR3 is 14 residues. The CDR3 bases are TGTGCCAGCAGTTCGGCGGGCACCTACAATGAGCAGTTCTTC. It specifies CASSSAGTYNEQFF.

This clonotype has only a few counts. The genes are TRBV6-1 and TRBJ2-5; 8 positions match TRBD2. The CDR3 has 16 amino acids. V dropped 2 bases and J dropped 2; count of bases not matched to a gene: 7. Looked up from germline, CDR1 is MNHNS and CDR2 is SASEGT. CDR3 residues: CASSERGSGIQETQYF. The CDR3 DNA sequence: TGTGCCAGCAGTGAAAGAGGTAGCGGGATTCAAGAGACCCAGTACTTC.

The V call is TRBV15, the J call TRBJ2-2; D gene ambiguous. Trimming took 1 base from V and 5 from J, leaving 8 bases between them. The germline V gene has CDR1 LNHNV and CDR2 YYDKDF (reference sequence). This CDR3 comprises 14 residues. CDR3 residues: CATSRVAETGELFF. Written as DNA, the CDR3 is TGTGCCACCAGCAGAGTTGCGGAGACCGGGGAGCTGTTTTTT.

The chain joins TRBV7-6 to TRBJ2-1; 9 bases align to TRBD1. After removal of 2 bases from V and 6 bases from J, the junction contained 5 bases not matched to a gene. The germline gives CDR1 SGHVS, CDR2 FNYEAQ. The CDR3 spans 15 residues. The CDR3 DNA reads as TGTGCCAGCAGCTTACGAAGGGACAGGGTCAATGAGCAGTTCTTC. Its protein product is CASSLRRDRVNEQFF. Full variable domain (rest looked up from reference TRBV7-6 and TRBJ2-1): GAGVSQSPRYKVTKRGQDVALRCDPISGHVSLYWYRQALGQGPEFLTYFNYEAQQDKSGLPNDRFSAERPEGSISTLTIQRTEQRDSAMYRCASSLRRDRVNEQFFGPGTRLTVL.